Listed below are T cell receptor beta chains from one sample, sequenced in a study of T cell repertoires in cytomegalovirus infection. Their antigens are not known. TCRdb fed the reads into MiXCR, producing one record per CDR3 protein. Seen here are more than 75,000 distinct CDR3 sequences, about 29% observed once, and the top ten hold approximately 75%. The material sequenced was CD8+ T cells from cultured PBMCs, taken from culture after CMV antigen stimulation. Receptors originate from a human donor in good health (CMV status not recorded). Some clones in this sample may be carry-over from other donors' samples. Each CDR3 is given with its conserved first and last residue. The D gene is left open where the match is weak. Part of the rows lack a size; the others show once, few, many or a class for expanded clones.

>TRBV12-3/TRBV12-4|TRBJ2-3|NA|many
TGTGCCAGCAGTTTATCGGCTCCCAGGGATACGCAGTATTTT
CASSLSAPRDTQYF
>TRBV7-9|TRBJ2-3|NA|few
TGTGCCAGCAGCTTACAAGCTTCAGATACGCAGTATTTT
CASSLQASDTQYF
>TRBV27|TRBJ2-7|NA|NA
TGTGCCAGCAGTTTCTATGGGGCCTACGAGCAGTACTTC
CASSFYGAYEQYF
>TRBV20-1|TRBJ2-7|NA|NA
TGCAGTGCTAGGAGGGAGTCGAGGCCCGAGCAGTACTTC
CSARRESRPEQYF
>TRBV12-3/TRBV12-4|TRBJ2-5|NA|many
TGTGCCAGCAATACCAACAGGGCCCAAGAGACCCAGTACTTC
CASNTNRAQETQYF
>TRBV28|TRBJ1-4|NA|many
TGTGCCAGCAGTTTAGGTGGCGCGGAGCAAGATGAAAAACTGTTTTTT
CASSLGGAEQDEKLFF
>TRBV9|TRBJ2-2|NA|few
TGTGCCAGCAGCCCGGGGCTAGCCACCGGGGAGCTGTTTTTT
CASSPGLATGELFF
>TRBV28|TRBJ2-1|NA|NA
TGTGCCAGCAGTTTCCTCGGTAATGAGCAGTTCTTC
CASSFLGNEQFF
>TRBV14|TRBJ2-1|TRBD2|NA
TGTGCCAGCAGCCGGACTAGCGGGGGGACGAATGAGCAGTTCTTC
CASSRTSGGTNEQFF
>TRBV6-1|TRBJ2-1|NA|NA
TGTGCCAGCAGTGAATCGACCCTAGCCAATGAGCAGTTCTTC
CASSESTLANEQFF
>TRBV20-1|TRBJ2-1|NA|NA
TGCAGTGCTAGAGATCAGGCGGGCGCGGACAATGAGCAGTTCTTC
CSARDQAGADNEQFF
>TRBV27|TRBJ2-3|TRBD2|few
TGTGCCAGCAGTCCCGCTGGACTAGCGACAGATACGCAGTATTTT
CASSPAGLATDTQYF
>TRBV7-4|TRBJ2-4|NA|few
TGTGCCAGCAGCCCTCAAGTCAAAAACATTCAGTACTTC
CASSPQVKNIQYF
>TRBV6-5|TRBJ2-1|TRBD1|NA
TGTGCCAGCGTCAGGTCGACAGGGGTTGGGGATGAGCAGTTCTTC
CASVRSTGVGDEQFF
>TRBV25-1|TRBJ1-6|NA|few
TGTGCCAGCAGTGATACATTCCCGGGTTCACCCCTCCACTTT
CASSDTFPGSPLHF
>TRBV7-9|TRBJ2-2|TRBD2|NA
TGTGCCAGCAGCTTATCTCGGGGGGTCTTGGCCGGGGAGCTGTTTTTT
CASSLSRGVLAGELFF
>TRBV27|TRBJ2-1|NA|NA
TGTGCCAGCAGTTTTTCCTTAGACCGGTATTACAATGAGCAGTTCTTC
CASSFSLDRYYNEQFF
>TRBV12-3/TRBV12-4|TRBJ2-1|NA|NA
TGTGCCAGCAGCCCCCCAGGAATGGCCACCTACAATGAGCAGTTCTTC
CASSPPGMATYNEQFF
>TRBV7-2|TRBJ2-7|TRBD2|few
TGTGCCAGCAGCCCCGGTCCCGGGACTAGGGCGTACGAGCAGTACTTC
CASSPGPGTRAYEQYF
>TRBV7-3|TRBJ2-4|TRBD2|many
TGTGCCAGCAGCTTAAAGGGTTTCGGGACTAGTAAAAACATTCAGTACTTC
CASSLKGFGTSKNIQYF
>TRBV2|TRBJ2-3|NA|NA
TGTGCCAGCGGGTCCTCAGCAGCAGATACGCAGTATTTT
CASGSSAADTQYF
>TRBV12-3/TRBV12-4|TRBJ2-7|NA|NA
TGTGCCAGCAGTGTAATGAGCGAGCAGTACTTC
CASSVMSEQYF
>TRBV2|TRBJ2-3|NA|NA
TGTGCCAGCAGTGAAATTGGGGCGAACACAGCAGATACGCAGTATTTT
CASSEIGANTADTQYF
>TRBV3-1|TRBJ1-2|TRBD1|many
TGTGCCAGCAGCCCGAGAGGACAGGGATATGGCTACACCTTC
CASSPRGQGYGYTF
>TRBV7-6|TRBJ2-7|NA|few
TGTGCCAGCAGCTTATCGGCAAACTCCTACGAGCAGTACTTC
CASSLSANSYEQYF
>TRBV9|TRBJ2-3|NA|NA
TGTGCCAGCAGCGTAGATGGGGCCCCAAACGCAGATACGCAGTATTTT
CASSVDGAPNADTQYF
>TRBV10-3|TRBJ2-7|NA|NA
TGTGCCATCAGTGAGTCGACGAGGGGGGGCCGTAGCTCCTACGAGCAGTACTTC
CAISESTRGGRSSYEQYF
>TRBV5-1|TRBJ2-1|TRBD2|NA
TGCGCCAGCAGCCGGGGACTAGCGGAGCACAATGAGCAGTTCTTC
CASSRGLAEHNEQFF
>TRBV4-1|TRBJ1-1|NA|few
TGCGCCAGCAGCCAACCGACTCAGGGTGGCTTTAGGACTGAAGCTTTCTTT
CASSQPTQGGFRTEAFF
>TRBV25-1|TRBJ1-2|NA|NA
TGTGCCAGCAGTGAATATGGGAAGGCGGCTGGCTACACCTTC
CASSEYGKAAGYTF
>TRBV7-9|TRBJ2-1|NA|few
TGTGCCAGCAGCTTAGCGGACGGACTAAATGAGCAGTTCTTC
CASSLADGLNEQFF
>TRBV28|TRBJ1-1|NA|few
TGTGCCAGCAGCGTTTCCACTGAAGCTTTCTTT
CASSVSTEAFF
>TRBV5-5|TRBJ2-5|NA|few
TGTGCCAGCAGCTTTGGCGGGGCGCGGGAGACCCAGTACTTC
CASSFGGARETQYF
>TRBV28|TRBJ2-1|NA|many
TGTGCCAGCAGCTTAGCGAATGAGCAGTTCTTC
CASSLANEQFF
>TRBV7-2|TRBJ2-1|NA|many
TGTGCCAGCAGCTCATCGGGGGGCCTCGCTAGCAATGAGCAGTTCTTC
CASSSSGGLASNEQFF
>TRBV7-9|TRBJ2-5|NA|NA
TGTGCCAGCAGCTTCATAGCTAGAAGCAGCCAAGAGACCCAGTACTTC
CASSFIARSSQETQYF
>TRBV19|TRBJ1-5|NA|NA
TGTGCCAGTAGTCAGAGCCCGTATCAGCCCCAGCATTTT
CASSQSPYQPQHF
>TRBV7-8|TRBJ2-1|NA|few
TGTGCCAGCAGCTTAGGCCGGGTCAATGAGCAGTTCTTC
CASSLGRVNEQFF
>TRBV11-2|TRBJ1-1|NA|NA
TGTGCCAGCAGCTTAGCCGGGTCAGGCGTGGACACTGAAGCTTTCTTT
CASSLAGSGVDTEAFF
>TRBV12-3/TRBV12-4|TRBJ2-3|NA|NA
TGTGCCAGCAGTGCGCCGGCGGACCCCTTGGGGGAGACGCAGTATTTT
CASSAPADPLGETQYF
>TRBV3-1|TRBJ1-1|NA|NA
TGTGCCAGCAGCCCCGATGACGTGAACACTGAAGCTTTCTTT
CASSPDDVNTEAFF
>TRBV13|TRBJ1-4|NA|many
TGTGCCAGCAGCTTAGCCGGCGTAGAAAAACTGTTTTTT
CASSLAGVEKLFF
>TRBV7-8|TRBJ1-5|TRBD1|NA
TGTGCCAGCAGCTACCGGGACAGGGGATATAGCAATCAGCCCCAGCATTTT
CASSYRDRGYSNQPQHF
>TRBV5-6|TRBJ2-1|TRBD2|many
TGTGCCAGCAGCCCCGGAGGGCTAGCGGGGTTCTACAATGAGCAGTTCTTC
CASSPGGLAGFYNEQFF
>TRBV12-3/TRBV12-4|TRBJ2-1|TRBD1|NA
TGTGCCAGCAGTAAGGACAGGGCTAATGAGCAGTTCTTC
CASSKDRANEQFF
>TRBV7-2|TRBJ2-1|NA|few
TGTGCCAGCAGCTTATTAGGGGGGGTGAGCTCCTACAATGAGCAGTTCTTC
CASSLLGGVSSYNEQFF
>TRBV24-1|TRBJ2-2|NA|NA
TGTGCCACCAGTGATTCCCCATGGACCGGGGAGCTGTTTTTT
CATSDSPWTGELFF
>TRBV6-2/TRBV6-3|TRBJ2-1|NA|NA
TGTGCCAGCAGTGACTCTTACAATGAGCAGTTATTC
CASSDSYNEQLF
>TRBV5-5|TRBJ2-1|TRBD2|many
TGTGCCAGCAGCTTCAGGCTAGCGGGGGACAATGAGCAGTTCTTC
CASSFRLAGDNEQFF
>TRBV12-3/TRBV12-4|TRBJ1-2|NA|NA
TGTGCCAGCAGTTTAGCCCTGGGGGCGGGGATTAACTATGGCTACACCTTC
CASSLALGAGINYGYTF
>TRBV4-2|TRBJ2-1|NA|few
TGTGCCAGCAGCCAAGATGAGGTGGAGCAGTTCTTC
CASSQDEVEQFF
>TRBV7-9|TRBJ1-4|NA|NA
TGTGCCAGCAGTCGGGGGGCTAATGAAAAACTGTTTTTT
CASSRGANEKLFF
>TRBV12-3/TRBV12-4|TRBJ2-1|TRBD1|NA
TGTGCCAGCAGTTCTCCCTCGGACAGGGGCCGGACCTACAATGAGCAGTTCTTC
CASSSPSDRGRTYNEQFF
>TRBV3-1|TRBJ2-3|TRBD2|NA
TGTGCCAGCAGCCAAGTGGGGGGGAGCTTAACTAGCACAGATACGCAGTATTTT
CASSQVGGSLTSTDTQYF
>TRBV7-2|TRBJ2-3|NA|few
TGTGCCAGCAGCGGTTACACTCGAGGCACAGATACGCAGTATTTT
CASSGYTRGTDTQYF
>TRBV7-3|TRBJ2-1|TRBD1|NA
TGTGCCAGCAGCAGCTCAACGGGGACAGGGGACGTGAGTGAGCAGTTCTTC
CASSSSTGTGDVSEQFF
>TRBV10-3|TRBJ1-2|NA|NA
TGTGCCATCAGTGAGTCGAGAGGAAACGGCTACACCTTC
CAISESRGNGYTF
>TRBV11-1|TRBJ2-5|TRBD2|NA
TGTGCCAGCAGCGTCACTAGCGGGGGGCTACAAGAGACCCAGTACTTC
CASSVTSGGLQETQYF
>TRBV27|TRBJ2-1|NA|many
TGTGCCAGCAGTTTAGGGGGTTATGAGCAGTTCTTC
CASSLGGYEQFF